The clone carrying this T cell receptor (beta chain) was found a few times. It was during active infection that Seattle patients were enrolled and then longitudinally followed. The entry originates in a study of blood T cell repertoires in COVID-19. Whole-study context: There were acute and convalescent COVID-19 samples, and they came from the United States, Italy and Spain. Sample material is recorded as cDNA or gDNA derived from T cells, B-cell-depleted T cells, or PBMCs.

CDR1 and CDR2 (germline): GTSNPN, SVGIG (reference sequence). This CDR3 contains 17 residues. With 0 bases clipped from V and 7 bases from J, the junction kept 13 bases outside the gene matches. Per the original data handling: Reference gene primer amplification in the assay estimated nucleated cell counts. Profiling relied on immunoSEQ multiplex PCR, and the TCRdb table lists in-frame clones only, not all of them. The DNA gave D and trimming, while V, J and clone size come from that table. The sample lists 200,000 or so clones, 88% occurring once. The TCR sequence derives from a man aged 45-65 years with COVID-19, enrolled during active disease. The J gene is TRBJ2-7, the V gene TRBV30; 12 nucleotides align to TRBD2. The sample taken for sequencing was peripheral blood. CDR3 sequence: CAWSVLASLAGGGEQYF. In nucleotides, the CDR3 is TGTGCCTGGAGTGTTCTCGCGAGTCTAGCGGGAGGGGGAGAGCAGTACTTC.